In its sample, the clone carrying this TCR beta chain was seen many times. Its antigen is still unknown. This entry comes from a study of regulatory T cells in long-lasting Graves disease. Findings of the study overall: Persistent disease was characterized by preferential usage of TRBV28, TRBJ1-2 and TRBJ2-5.

The germline V and J ends were trimmed by 4 bases and 3 bases, with 21 bases remaining between them. The CDR3 runs to 17 residues. The germline V gene has CDR1 SEHNR and CDR2 FQNEAQ (reference sequence). Relying on iRepertoire HTBI primers and Arm-PCR of CDR3 regions, the team built TCR beta libraries. TCRdb ran MiXCR on the multiplex PCR reads and lists one entry per CDR3 protein. The data show approximately 470,000 distinct CDR3 sequences, around 15% seen once. The time point here: newly diagnosed GD, antithyroid drugs for less than 3 months. The TCR library used RNA extracted from PBMCs. The sample also formed part of further work on T cells in Graves' hyperthyroidism and ophthalmopathy. Per that study: Researchers ran a first-round RT-PCR on the TCR CDR3 using the HTBI primer set. Patients with ophthalmopathy were separated from those with stable hyperthyroidism by a 13 V-J model.

Source: peripheral blood mononuclear cells (PBMCs), taken at new diagnosis, from a patient treated with antithyroid drugs. V and J are TRBV7-9 and TRBJ1-2; weak D call: TRBD1 (5 bases). The receptor comes from a man aged 35-49 years with Graves disease. This CDR3 is CASSSDTSAGRDYGYTF. In nucleotides, the CDR3 is TGTGCCAGCAGCTCAGATACCTCAGCAGGGAGAGACTATGGCTACACCTTC. The full variable domain, with the rest looked up from reference TRBV7-9 and TRBJ1-2, is DTGVSQNPRHKITKRGQNVTFRCDPISEHNRLYWYRQTLGQGPEFLTYFQNEAQLEKSRLLSDRFSAERPKGSFSTLEIQRTEQGDSAMYLCASSSDTSAGRDYGYTFGSGTRLTVV.